One sample yielded the 15 T cell receptor beta chains listed below, sequenced in a study of cytotoxic CD8 clonotypes in ibrutinib-treated CLL. Some clones are missing from TCRdb's copy, which holds only in-frame ones; the method was immunoSEQ multiplex PCR. The sample holds around 50,000 clones, roughly 57% seen once. The sample here was PBMCs, taken after 24 months of ibrutinib treatment. Every receptor here comes from a human donor with chronic lymphocytic leukemia.

The J gene is TRBJ2-1, the V gene TRBV5-1; TRBD2 matches at 8 bases. Per the germline V gene, CDR1 is SGHRS and CDR2 is YFSETQ. V lost 1 base, J lost 8 bases, and 11 bases stayed unmatched. This CDR3 comprises 16 residues. CDR3 sequence (DNA): TGCGCCAGCAGCTTGCTTCTCGGGACTAGTGACTATGAGCAGTTCTTC. Translation gives CASSLLLGTSDYEQFF.

The chain employs TRBV6-6 and TRBJ1-2; no definite D call. The germline V gene has CDR1 MNHNY and CDR2 SVGAGI (reference sequence). The CDR3 runs 13 residues. V was clipped by 5 bases and J by 5 bases, with 12 bases between them. The CDR3 loop is CASSPLAEYGYTF. The CDR3 DNA reads as TGTGCCAGCAGTCCTCTCGCAGAATATGGCTACACCTTC.

As to this clone: An end of the junction does not agree with germline; a read error may underlie this. This chain connects TRBV5-1 to TRBJ2-3, with D perhaps assigned TRBD1 or TRBD2 (7 bases each). There are 14 residues in the CDR3. In germline, CDR1 is SGHRS, CDR2 YFSETQ. The CDR3 nucleotides are TGTGCCAGCAGCTACGACAGGGAGGGGGATACGCAGTATTTT. Encoded protein: CASSYDREGDTQYF.

The chain couples TRBV7-6 to TRBJ1-2; D remains unclear. V lost 5 bases and J 5 bases, leaving 15 bases between the germline ends. Germline CDR1 SGHVS, CDR2 FNYEAQ. The CDR3 runs 14 residues. CDR3 sequence reads: CASSPPQVGYGYTF. CDR3 DNA sequence: TGTGCCAGCAGCCCCCCGCAGGTTGGATATGGCTACACCTTC.

The CDR3 DNA reads TGTGCCAGTATTAACCGGGACACCGTCTCTGGGGCCAACGTCCTGACTTTC. Protein sequence: CASINRDTVSGANVLTF. This chain uses TRBV19 with TRBJ2-6; weak D call: TRBD1 (6 bases). There are 17 residues in the CDR3. The V and J ends lost 7 bases and 0 bases respectively, with 16 bases between them. CDR1 LNHDA and CDR2 SQIVND come from the germline V gene (reference sequence).

This clone occurred a few times. The chain links TRBV30 to TRBJ2-7, with TRBD2 identical over 8 bases. CDR1 and CDR2 from the germline V gene are GTSNPN and SVGIG (reference sequence). The CDR3 extends over 20 amino acids. Germline trimming cut 4 bases from V and 10 bases from J; bases unmatched to any gene: 33. The CDR3 DNA reads as TGTGCCTGGAATATAGGGAGCGGGGGTTTTCTTTGCCCATGCCAGGGGCTCCAGTACTTC. Its protein is CAWNIGSGGFLCPCQGLQYF.

This chain links TRBV15 with TRBJ1-2, with D maybe TRBD1 (6 bases). Germline CDR1 is LNHNV and CDR2 is YYDKDF (reference sequence). The V and J ends lost 3 bases and 1 base respectively, with 12 bases between them. This CDR3 region has 15 residues. In DNA form, the CDR3 reads TGTGCCACCAGCAGCGGAAGAGGGGGTAACTATGGCTACACCTTC. Translated, it gives CATSSGRGGNYGYTF.

The chain is built from TRBV6-1 and TRBJ1-5; a weak D match, TRBD1 (6 bases). V gave up 8 bases and J gave up 2 bases, with 7 bases separating them. Looked up from germline, CDR1 is MNHNS and CDR2 is SASEGT. The CDR3 contains 12 residues. CDR3 protein: CASAGGNQPQHF. CDR3 DNA sequence: TGTGCCAGCGCAGGGGGCAATCAGCCCCAGCATTTT.

The J gene is TRBJ1-1, the V gene TRBV6-6; weak D call: TRBD1 (6 bases). V dropped 3 bases and J dropped 0 bases, with 8 bases sitting between them. The CDR3 contains 14 residues. From germline, CDR1 is MNHNY and CDR2 SVGAGI (reference sequence). The CDR3 bases are TGTGCCAGCAGTTATCAGGGGCTGAACACTGAAGCTTTCTTT. As protein: CASSYQGLNTEAFF.

The chain has TRBV7-8 and TRBJ2-7; 9 positions agree with TRBD1. J gave up 6 bases and V 4 bases, and 10 bases lay outside the gene matches. The V gene's germline CDR1 is SGHVS and CDR2 FQNEAQ. CDR3 size: 15 residues. The DNA of the CDR3 is TGTGCCAGCAGCTCAACAGGGGGCACCAGCTCCGAGCAGTACTTC. Amino acids: CASSSTGGTSSEQYF.

The rearrangement uses TRBV11-2 and TRBJ2-7; 11 nucleotides align to TRBD2. The CDR3 totals 14 residues. Germline V gene sequence: CDR1 SGHAT, CDR2 FQNNGV. V trimming: 5 bases; J trimming: 4 bases; junction bases outside the gene matches: 4. The CDR3 nucleotides are TGTGCCAGCAGCCACGCTAGCGGGGGGTACGAGCAGTACTTC. This sequence encodes CASSHASGGYEQYF.

This chain connects TRBV5-1 to TRBJ2-3; TRBD2 is a possible D gene (6 bases). Germline-derived CDR1 and CDR2 are SGHRS and YFSETQ. This CDR3 has 15 amino acids. V lost 0 bases and J lost 5, with 13 bases in between. The CDR3 spells CASSLAGVGGDTQYF. As DNA, the CDR3 is TGCGCCAGCAGCTTGGCGGGGGTCGGGGGAGATACGCAGTATTTT.

The chain employs TRBV29-1 and TRBJ2-2; TRBD1 aligns across 9 bases. The CDR3 has 14 residues. CDR1 SQVTM and CDR2 ANQGSEA come from the germline V gene. V gave up 6 bases and J gave up 1 base; unmatched junction bases: 3. CDR3: CSVRQGVNTGELFF. The CDR3 DNA follows: TGCAGCGTCAGACAGGGGGTGAACACCGGGGAGCTGTTTTTT.

This chain uses TRBV2 with TRBJ2-5; 13 positions match TRBD2. Losses at the gene ends were 2 bases for V and 6 bases for J; bases not matched to a gene: 9. CDR1 is SNHLY, CDR2 FYNNEI, per germline. This CDR3 has 17 amino acids. The CDR3 nucleotides are TGTGCCAGCAGTGAACGACTAGCGGGGGGCCTGGTGAAGACCCAGTACTTC. As protein: CASSERLAGGLVKTQYF.

This clone has a count of ten or more. The CDR3 nucleotides read TGCGCCAGCAGCCAAGAGACAGGGTTGGTTAATCAGCCCCAGCATTTT. Translated, it gives CASSQETGLVNQPQHF. The chain links TRBV4-1 to TRBJ1-5; 7 bases line up with TRBD1. With V trimmed by 0 bases and J by 4 bases, 6 bases remained unmatched. Germline loops: CDR1 MGHRA, CDR2 YSYEKL. This CDR3 contains 16 residues.